This passage covers 9 T cell receptor beta chains from one sample sequenced in a study of blood T cells in healthy people across ages. PCR was performed a second time for about 6 to 12 cycles using a sample-barcoded 5' primer and a J-beta primer mix. TCRdb recomputed calls from the 5' RACE reads with MiXCR, one row per CDR3 protein. The sample has approximately 800,000 distinct CDR3 sequences; more than 50% are singletons. Sequenced material: blood. The receptors originated from a man between 35 and 55 years old in good health.

This clonotype was seen a handful of times. The V call is TRBV12-3 or TRBV12-4, the J call TRBJ1-5; no clear D. Trimming cost V 3 bases and J 3 bases, with 6 bases left between them. The CDR3 totals 13 residues. The CDR3 coding sequence is TGTGCCAGCAGTTTTGGGGTCAATCAGCCCCAGCATTTT. It encodes CASSFGVNQPQHF.

The chain couples TRBV6-1 to TRBJ1-2; D is undetermined. Germline CDR1 is MNHNS and CDR2 is SASEGT. Deletions cut 2 bases from V and 4 bases from J, with 11 bases between. The CDR3 length is 14 residues. CDR3 DNA: TGTGCCAGCAGTGAACCGGACCGAAGCTATGGCTACACCTTC. Translated: CASSEPDRSYGYTF.

The chain is built from TRBV29-1 and TRBJ2-1; the D gene is possibly TRBD2 (6 bases). V lost 5 bases and J lost 8, with 13 bases in between. The germline gives CDR1 SQVTM, CDR2 ANQGSEA. The CDR3 totals 12 residues. DNA of the CDR3: TGCAGCGTTAGGGTCAGGGAGGATGAGCAGTTCTTC. It specifies CSVRVREDEQFF.

This rearrangement joins TRBV6-1 to TRBJ1-4, with 7 nucleotides matching TRBD1. CDR3 length: 16 amino acids. CDR1 is MNHNS, CDR2 SASEGT, per germline. With 7 bases clipped from V and 0 bases from J, the junction kept 8 bases outside the gene matches. CDR3 nucleotides: TGTGCCAGCATCCCACAGGGGCCTGCAACTAATGAAAAACTGTTTTTT. Translated, it gives CASIPQGPATNEKLFF.

Comment on this clonotype: This may arise from a read error, as a much more abundant clone is one base away. This rearrangement joins TRBV5-6 to TRBJ2-1; 7 bases are a match to TRBD1. The trim removed 3 bases at V and 4 bases at J, leaving 4 bases unmatched. Germline-derived CDR1 and CDR2 are SGHDT and YYEEEE. This CDR3 comprises 14 residues. CDR3 bases: TGTGCCAGCAGCTCCGTACAGGGGTACAATGAGCAGTTCTTC. Its translation is CASSSVQGYNEQFF.

CDR3 in DNA: TGTGCCAGCAGTGTCCGGGGACTAGCGGGAGGGCGGAATGAGCAGTTCTTC. Protein product: CASSVRGLAGGRNEQFF. This chain links TRBV6-1 with TRBJ2-1; 16 bases align to TRBD2. This CDR3 is built from 17 residues. CDR1 and CDR2 (germline): MNHNS, SASEGT. The J segment lost 7 bases and the V segment lost 4 bases, leaving 7 bases of the junction unmatched.

V and J are TRBV11-2 and TRBJ2-1, with D possibly matching TRBD2 (6 bases). Trimming removed 8 bases at V and 5 bases at J, with 19 bases between. The CDR3 has 15 amino acids. Germline loops: CDR1 SGHAT, CDR2 FQNNGV. CDR3 DNA sequence: TGTGCCAGCCGAGTTCCGGGCGGGACCCACAATGAGCAGTTCTTC. Its protein product is CASRVPGGTHNEQFF.

The chain joins TRBV7-2 to TRBJ2-3; 9 bases align to TRBD2. CDR1 SGHTA and CDR2 FQGNSA come from the germline V gene. The V gene end was trimmed by 1 base and the J gene end by 5 bases; junction bases not matched to a gene: 4. The CDR3 spans 15 residues. As DNA, the CDR3 is TGTGCCAGCAGCTTAGGCGGGGGGGCGGGAGATACGCAGTATTTT. Translation gives CASSLGGGAGDTQYF. The full variable domain, completed using reference TRBV7-2 and TRBJ2-3, is GAGVSQSPSNKVTEKGKDVELRCDPISGHTALYWYRQSLGQGLEFLIYFQGNSAPDKSGLPSDRFSAERTGGSVSTLTIQRTQQEDSAVYLCASSLGGGAGDTQYFGPGTRLTVL.

The genes are TRBV7-9 and TRBJ1-5; 8 bases map to TRBD1. CDR1 and CDR2 (germline): SEHNR, FQNEAQ (reference sequence). V lost 5 bases, J lost 5 bases, and 11 bases stayed unmatched. The CDR3 has 16 amino acids. The CDR3 loop reads CASSPPLGQGYQPQHF. Here the CDR3 DNA reads TGTGCCAGCAGCCCACCCCTTGGACAGGGCTATCAGCCCCAGCATTTT.